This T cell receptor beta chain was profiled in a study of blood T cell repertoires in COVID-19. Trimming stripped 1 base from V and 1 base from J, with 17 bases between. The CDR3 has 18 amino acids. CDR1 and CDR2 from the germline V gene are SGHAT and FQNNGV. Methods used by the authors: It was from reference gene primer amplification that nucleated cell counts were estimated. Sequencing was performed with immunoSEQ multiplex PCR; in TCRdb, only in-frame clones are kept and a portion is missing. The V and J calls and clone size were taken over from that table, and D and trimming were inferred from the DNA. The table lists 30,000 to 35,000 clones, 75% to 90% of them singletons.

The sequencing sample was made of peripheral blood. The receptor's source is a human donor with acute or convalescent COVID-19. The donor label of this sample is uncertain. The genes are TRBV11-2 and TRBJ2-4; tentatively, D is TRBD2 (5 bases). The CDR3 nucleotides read TGTGCCAGCAGCTTAGTATCGTCCCCTAGGAGGGCCAAAAACATTCAGTACTTC. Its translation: CASSLVSSPRRAKNIQYF.